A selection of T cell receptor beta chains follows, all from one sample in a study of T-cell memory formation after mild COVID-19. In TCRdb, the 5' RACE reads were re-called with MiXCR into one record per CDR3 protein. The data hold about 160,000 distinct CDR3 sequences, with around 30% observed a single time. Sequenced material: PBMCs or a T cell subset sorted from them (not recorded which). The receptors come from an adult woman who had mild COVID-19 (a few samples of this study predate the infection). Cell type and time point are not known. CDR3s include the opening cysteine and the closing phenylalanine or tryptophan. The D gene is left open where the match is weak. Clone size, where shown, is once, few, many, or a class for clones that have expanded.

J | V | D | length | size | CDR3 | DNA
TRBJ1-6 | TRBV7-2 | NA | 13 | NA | CASSRRSIGTLHF | TGTGCCAGCAGCCGCCGGAGCATCGGAACCCTCCACTTT
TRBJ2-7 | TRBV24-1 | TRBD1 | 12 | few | CATSRQGNEQYF | TGTGCCACCAGTCGACAGGGGAACGAGCAGTACTTC
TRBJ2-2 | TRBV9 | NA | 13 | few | CASSVEYTGELFF | TGTGCCAGCAGCGTAGAGTACACCGGGGAGCTGTTTTTT
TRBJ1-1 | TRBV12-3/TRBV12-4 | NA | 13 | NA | CASSLSGAFEAFF | TGTGCCAGCAGTCTCTCTGGGGCTTTCGAAGCTTTCTTT
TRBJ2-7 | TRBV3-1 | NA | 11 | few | CASSQHGSQYF | TGTGCCAGCAGCCAACATGGGTCGCAGTACTTC
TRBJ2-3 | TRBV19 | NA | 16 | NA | CASSIVRGSPTDTQYF | TGTGCCAGTAGTATCGTGAGGGGATCTCCCACAGATACGCAGTATTTT
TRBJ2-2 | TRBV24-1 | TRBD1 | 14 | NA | CATSEPDRAGELFF | TGTGCCACCAGTGAACCGGACAGGGCAGGGGAGCTGTTTTTT
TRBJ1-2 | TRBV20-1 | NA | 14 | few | CSADPQGTNYGYTF | TGCAGTGCTGATCCACAGGGCACTAACTATGGCTACACCTTC
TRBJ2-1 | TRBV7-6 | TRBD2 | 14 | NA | CASSQLAGPNEQFF | TGTGCCAGCAGCCAACTAGCGGGGCCCAATGAGCAGTTCTTC
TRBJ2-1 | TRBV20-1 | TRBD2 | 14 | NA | CSAREGAGGNEQFF | TGCAGTGCTAGAGAAGGAGCGGGGGGCAATGAGCAGTTCTTC
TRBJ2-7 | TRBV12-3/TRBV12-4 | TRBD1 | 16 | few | CASSSGTAQWGYEQYF | TGTGCCAGCAGTTCCGGGACAGCCCAGTGGGGGTACGAGCAGTACTTC
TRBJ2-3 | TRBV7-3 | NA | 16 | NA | CASSLGGIPSTDTQYF | TGTGCCAGCAGCTTAGGAGGGATCCCCTCCACAGATACGCAGTATTTT
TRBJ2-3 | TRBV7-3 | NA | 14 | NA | CASSLRSSTDTQYF | TGTGCCAGCAGCTTAAGGAGTAGCACAGATACGCAGTATTTT
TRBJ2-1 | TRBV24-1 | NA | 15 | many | CATSDRGTVINEQFF | TGTGCCACCAGTGACAGGGGAACGGTGATTAATGAGCAGTTCTTC
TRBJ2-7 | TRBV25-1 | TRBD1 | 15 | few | CASSESARGLGEQYF | TGTGCCAGCAGTGAATCCGCCAGGGGGCTGGGCGAGCAGTACTTC
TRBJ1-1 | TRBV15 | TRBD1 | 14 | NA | CATSNRGLNTEAFF | TGTGCCACCAGCAACAGGGGTTTGAACACTGAAGCTTTCTTT
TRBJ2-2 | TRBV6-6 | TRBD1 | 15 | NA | CASSLQGGDTGELFF | TGTGCCAGCAGTTTACAGGGGGGCGACACCGGGGAGCTGTTTTTT
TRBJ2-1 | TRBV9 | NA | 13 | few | CASSVGQAHEQFF | TGTGCCAGCAGCGTAGGTCAGGCCCATGAGCAGTTCTTC
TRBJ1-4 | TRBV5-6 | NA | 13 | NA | CASSFFRGEKLFF | TGTGCCAGCAGCTTTTTTCGGGGGGAAAAACTGTTTTTT